The TCR beta chain under discussion was sequenced for a study of graft-versus-host responses after intestinal transplantation. Across the study: Multivisceral, liver-intestinal, or isolated intestinal transplants were received by the recipients.

The table came from immunoSEQ multiplex PCR; TCRdb's copy has only in-frame clones and leaves some out. The repertoire includes 100,000 or so clones, about 92% of them detected once, and roughly 2% sits in the top ten. Points on this clone: What it recognizes is unknown.

The CDR3 contains 13 residues. The germline V gene encodes CDR1 LGHNA and CDR2 YSLEER. V lost 4 bases and J lost 7; bases outside the gene matches: 7. The chain has TRBV4-3 and TRBJ2-7, with 7 bases identical to TRBD1. The sequence came from a human donor who received an intestinal transplant. This material consisted of unstimulated CD8+ T cells sorted from spleen or lymph node cells, taken before intestinal transplant. The CDR3 DNA sequence: TGCGCCAGCAGCCCCCGACAGGGCGGTGAGCAGTACTTC. Translation: CASSPRQGGEQYF.